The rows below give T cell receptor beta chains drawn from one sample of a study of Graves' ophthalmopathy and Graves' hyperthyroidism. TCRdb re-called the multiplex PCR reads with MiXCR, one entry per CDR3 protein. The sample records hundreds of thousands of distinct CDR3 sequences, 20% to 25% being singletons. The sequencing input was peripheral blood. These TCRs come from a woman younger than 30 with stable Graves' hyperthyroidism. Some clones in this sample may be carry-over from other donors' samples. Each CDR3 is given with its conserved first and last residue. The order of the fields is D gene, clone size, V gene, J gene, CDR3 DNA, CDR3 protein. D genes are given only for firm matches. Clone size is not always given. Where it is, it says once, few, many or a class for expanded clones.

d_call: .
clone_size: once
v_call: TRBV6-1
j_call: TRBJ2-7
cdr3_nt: TGTGCCAGCAGGGCTTTGACGCATAGCTCCTACGAGCAGTACTTC
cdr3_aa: CASRALTHSSYEQYF

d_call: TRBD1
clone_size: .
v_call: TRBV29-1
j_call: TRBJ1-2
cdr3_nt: TGCAGCGCGCAACAGGGGGCAAGTGGCTACACCTTC
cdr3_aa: CSAQQGASGYTF

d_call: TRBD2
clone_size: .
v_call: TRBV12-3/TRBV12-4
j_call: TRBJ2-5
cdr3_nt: TGTGCCAGCAGTGCCGGGACTAGGGTCCAAGAGACCCAGTACTTC
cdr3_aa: CASSAGTRVQETQYF

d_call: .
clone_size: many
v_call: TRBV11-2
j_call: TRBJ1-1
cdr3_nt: TGTGCCAGCAGCAGAAAGACAGAGCTTAACACTGAAGCTTTCTTT
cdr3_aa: CASSRKTELNTEAFF

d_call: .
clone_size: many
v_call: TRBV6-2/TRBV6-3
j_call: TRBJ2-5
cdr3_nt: TGTGCCAGCAGTTTTGTGGGTACCCAGACCCAGTACTTC
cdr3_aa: CASSFVGTQTQYF

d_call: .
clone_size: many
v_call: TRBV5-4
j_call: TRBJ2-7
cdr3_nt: TGTGCCAGCAGCTTGCGCGGGCTCGAGTACGAGCAGTACTTC
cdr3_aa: CASSLRGLEYEQYF

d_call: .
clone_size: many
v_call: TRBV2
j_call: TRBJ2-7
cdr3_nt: TGTGCCAGCAGTGAACAGATCTACGAGCAGTACTTC
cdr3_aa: CASSEQIYEQYF

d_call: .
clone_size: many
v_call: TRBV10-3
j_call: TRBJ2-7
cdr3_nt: TGTGCCATCAGTGGTTCTTCCTACGAGCAGTACTTC
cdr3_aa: CAISGSSYEQYF

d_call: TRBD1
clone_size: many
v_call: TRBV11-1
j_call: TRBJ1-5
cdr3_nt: TGTGCCAGCAGCTTCTACAGGGGGCGCGGGGTATTAGGCAATCAGCCCCAGCATTTT
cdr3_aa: CASSFYRGRGVLGNQPQHF

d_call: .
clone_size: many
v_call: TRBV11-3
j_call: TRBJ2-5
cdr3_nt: TGTGCCACCCTGCGCAGACAGGAGTACCAAGAGACCCAGTACTTC
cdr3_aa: CATLRRQEYQETQYF

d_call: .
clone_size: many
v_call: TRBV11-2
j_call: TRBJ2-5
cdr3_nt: TGTGCCAGCAGCCCCGCGTGGGGCTACCAAGAGACCCAGTACTTC
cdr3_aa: CASSPAWGYQETQYF

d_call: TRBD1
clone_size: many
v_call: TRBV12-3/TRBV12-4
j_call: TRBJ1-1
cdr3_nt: TGTGCCAGCAGTTTGGGACAGAAAGCTTTCTTT
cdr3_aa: CASSLGQKAFF

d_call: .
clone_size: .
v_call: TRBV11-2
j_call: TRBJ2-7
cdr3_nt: TGTGCCAGCAGCTTAGAACGTTGGCGAGCGGGCAACACCTACGAGCAGTACTTC
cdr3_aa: CASSLERWRAGNTYEQYF

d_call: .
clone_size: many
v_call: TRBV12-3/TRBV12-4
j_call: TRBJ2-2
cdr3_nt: TGTGCCAGCAGGGCAGGACAGCTGAGGGGGGAGCTGTTTTTT
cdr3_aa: CASRAGQLRGELFF

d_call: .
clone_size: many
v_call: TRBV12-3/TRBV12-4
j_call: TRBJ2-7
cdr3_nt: TGTGCCAGCAGTTTAGGGGGACCGGTAAACTACGAGCAGTACTTC
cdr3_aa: CASSLGGPVNYEQYF

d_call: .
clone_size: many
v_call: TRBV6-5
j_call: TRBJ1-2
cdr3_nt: TGTGCCAGCAGTTATTCAGGGGATGGCTACACCTTC
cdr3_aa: CASSYSGDGYTF

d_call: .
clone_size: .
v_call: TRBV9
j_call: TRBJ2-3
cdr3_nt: TGTGCCAGCAGCCCCCTAGAAACGGATACGCAGTATTTT
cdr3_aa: CASSPLETDTQYF